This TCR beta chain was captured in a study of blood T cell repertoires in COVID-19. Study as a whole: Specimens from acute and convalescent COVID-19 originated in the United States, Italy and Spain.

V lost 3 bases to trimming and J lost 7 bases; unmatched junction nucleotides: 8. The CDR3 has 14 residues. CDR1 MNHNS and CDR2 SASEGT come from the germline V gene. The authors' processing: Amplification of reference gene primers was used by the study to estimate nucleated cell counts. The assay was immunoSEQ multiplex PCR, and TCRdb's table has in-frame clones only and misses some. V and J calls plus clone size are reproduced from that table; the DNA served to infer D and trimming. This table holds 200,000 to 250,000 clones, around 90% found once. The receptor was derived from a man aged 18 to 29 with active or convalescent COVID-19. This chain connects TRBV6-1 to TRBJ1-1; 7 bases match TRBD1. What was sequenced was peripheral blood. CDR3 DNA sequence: TGTGCCAGCAGTGATGTACAGGGGCGGGGTGAAGCTTTCTTT. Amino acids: CASSDVQGRGEAFF.